A selection of T cell receptor beta chains follows, all from one sample in a study of T cell clonotyping in hematopoietic cell transplantation. Assay: immunoSEQ multiplex PCR; the TCRdb copy retains only in-frame clones and omits some. The data show 25,000 to 30,000 clones, with over 60% seen just once and around 6.5% held by the top ten. Here the sequenced sample was peripheral blood mononuclear cells, taken before stem cell transplant. Receptors originate from a woman between 25 and 40 years old with chronic myeloid leukemia. Some clones in this sample may be carry-over from other donors' samples. The CDR3 runs from the conserved cysteine through the conserved F or W. Each record gives: D gene, clone size, J gene, V gene, CDR3 DNA, CDR3 protein. A D gene is named only where the DNA matches it firmly. Size is omitted from some rows. Given values are once, few, many or a class for expanded clones.

>-|-|TRBJ2-7|TRBV27
TGTGCCAGCAGTCCCAGAAACAAGAACGAGCAGTACTTC
CASSPRNKNEQYF
>-|-|TRBJ2-7|TRBV5-1
TGCGCCAGCAGCTCCGACTACGAGCAGTACTTC
CASSSDYEQYF
>TRBD1|-|TRBJ2-5|TRBV15
TGTGCCACCAGCAGATATGGACAGGGGCCCCTCCAAGAGACCCAGTACTTC
CATSRYGQGPLQETQYF
>-|-|TRBJ1-2|TRBV27
TGTGCCAGCAGTTTAAGGGGGGGGCTCTATGGCTACACCTTC
CASSLRGGLYGYTF
>-|-|TRBJ1-5|TRBV28
TGTGCCAGCAGTTTACAGGGTCGTGGCAATCAGCCCCAGCATTTT
CASSLQGRGNQPQHF
>TRBD2|-|TRBJ2-5|TRBV11-2
TGTGCCAGCACACCAATCATTAGCGGGGGGGCGGAGACCCAGTACTTC
CASTPIISGGAETQYF
>TRBD1|-|TRBJ1-2|TRBV7-2
TGTGCCAGCAGCTCCCCCGGGACAGATCTTAGCTACACCTTC
CASSSPGTDLSYTF
>TRBD2|-|TRBJ2-5|TRBV2
TGTGCCAGCAGTGGGACTAGCGGGGGGACCCAGACCCAGTACTTC
CASSGTSGGTQTQYF
>TRBD1|-|TRBJ1-6|TRBV6-7
TGTGCCAGCAGTTGCCGGGACAGGGGTCCCCTCCACTTT
CASSCRDRGPLHF
>-|once|TRBJ2-3|TRBV4-1
TGCGCCAGCAGCCACACTACAGATACGCAGTATTTT
CASSHTTDTQYF
>-|-|TRBJ2-2|TRBV6-5
TGTGCCAGCAGTGGGACCGCTAACACCGGGGAGCTGTTTTTT
CASSGTANTGELFF
>-|-|TRBJ1-6|TRBV7-9
TGTGCCAGCAGCTTGGGTACCAGGGATACTTCACCCCTCCACTTT
CASSLGTRDTSPLHF
>-|-|TRBJ1-3|TRBV29-1
TGCAGCGTTGTGGCAGGTCCTTCTGGAAACACCATATATTTT
CSVVAGPSGNTIYF
>TRBD1|-|TRBJ1-6|TRBV6-6
TGTGCCAGCCTGGGACAGGGAGATTCACCCCTCCACTTT
CASLGQGDSPLHF
>-|-|TRBJ2-7|TRBV6-5
TGTGCCAGCAGCAGGGGCCTAGTGGGCGAGCAGTACTTC
CASSRGLVGEQYF
>-|-|TRBJ2-3|TRBV29-1
TGCAGCGTTGGCTCGGCCAACACAGATACGCAGTATTTT
CSVGSANTDTQYF
>-|once|TRBJ1-1|TRBV20-1
TGCAGTGCCCCTAGGGGGTTAGAAGCTTTCTTT
CSAPRGLEAFF
>-|-|TRBJ2-6|TRBV9
TGTGCCAGCAGCGTGGCAGGTACTGGGGCCAACGTCCTGACTTTC
CASSVAGTGANVLTF